What follows is one TCR beta chain and its context. Its target is unknown. The record originates from a study of cytomegalovirus exposure and HLA in healthy donors. For the study at large: Roughly 180 million T cells yielded around 100 million unique TCR beta sequences, as an earlier analysis found. The study's findings and limits: Later work found most CMV-associated TCR beta chains apparently HLA-restricted.

The CDR3 loop spans 14 amino acids. CDR1 SEHNR and CDR2 FQNEAQ come from the germline V gene (reference sequence). Trimming cost V 2 bases and J 5 bases, with 9 bases left between them. Vbeta (60) and Jbeta (13) primers were used in the PCR. Authors' analysis steps: An analysis performed later counted around 86 million unique TCR beta chains (approximately 11 million of them shared). Data came from immunoSEQ multiplex PCR; TCRdb stores just in-frame clones and leaves some out. The V and J calls and the clone size are those of that table, but D and trimming were determined from the DNA. The table includes some 150,000 clones, roughly 82% detected once.

The receptor was isolated from a woman between 50 and 59 years old in good health and CMV-seropositive. Material: PBMCs. The chain employs TRBV7-9 and TRBJ2-2, with D maybe TRBD1 (6 bases). The CDR3, as DNA: TGTGCCAGCAGCTTACCCGGGACAACCGGGGAGCTGTTTTTT. Its protein is CASSLPGTTGELFF.